These T cell receptor beta chains were read from a single sample in a study of blood T cells in healthy people across ages. MiXCR, applied by TCRdb to the 5' RACE reads, yields one record per CDR3 protein. The repertoire includes hundreds of thousands of distinct CDR3 sequences, under 25% of them detected once, and roughly 3.9% sits in the top ten. Material for sequencing was blood. These receptors came from an older man in good health. CDR3s include the opening cysteine and the closing phenylalanine or tryptophan. A D gene is named only where the DNA matches it firmly. The size entry is marked missing in some rows and otherwise reads once, few, many or a size class.

size | J | D | V | DNA | CDR3
few | TRBJ1-1 | NA | TRBV3-1 | TGTGCCAGCAGGCAGACAGCCATGAACACTGAAGCTCTCTTT | CASRQTAMNTEALF
NA | TRBJ1-4 | NA | TRBV5-1 | TGCGCCAGCAGCCTGGACTTTTCTGAAAAACTGTTTTTT | CASSLDFSEKLFF
NA | TRBJ2-3 | NA | TRBV9 | TGTGCCAGCAGCGTAGATTGGAGGGGTGGCACAGATACGCAGTATTTT | CASSVDWRGGTDTQYF
few | TRBJ1-1 | NA | TRBV5-1 | TGCGCCAGCAGCTCCAGTAAAGCCAATTTGAACACTGAAGCTTTCTTT | CASSSSKANLNTEAFF
NA | TRBJ2-5 | TRBD2 | TRBV5-1 | TGCGCCAGCAGCTATTCTATGACTAGCGGGAGAGGAGAGACCCAGTACTTC | CASSYSMTSGRGETQYF
NA | TRBJ1-2 | TRBD1 | TRBV9 | TGTGCTAGCAGCGACTTAGGGACAGGGAAAATGTATGGCTACACCTTC | CASSDLGTGKMYGYTF
NA | TRBJ2-1 | TRBD2 | TRBV6-5 | TGTGCCAGCAGTTACTCAACCTTAGCCCCAGCGGGAGCATACAATGAGCAGTTCTTC | CASSYSTLAPAGAYNEQFF
few | TRBJ1-1 | NA | TRBV5-1 | TGCGCCAGCAAGGGGCAGGCCAACGCTGCTGAAGCTTTCTTT | CASKGQANAAEAFF
many | TRBJ1-5 | NA | TRBV28 | TGTGCCAGCAGCCTGGCGGGGGTAAGCAATCAGCCCCAGCATTTT | CASSLAGVSNQPQHF
NA | TRBJ2-3 | NA | TRBV11-2 | TGTGCCAGCAGCTCCAGCGTGGATACGCAGTATTTT | CASSSSVDTQYF
NA | TRBJ2-1 | NA | TRBV6-1 | TGTGCCAGCAAAAGAGGCAGGGAGACAAGAAGCTCCTACAATGAGCAGTTCTTC | CASKRGRETRSSYNEQFF
NA | TRBJ2-2 | NA | TRBV12-3/TRBV12-4 | TGTGCCAGCAGTTTCGACCCTGCGGGACGTGGCGGGGAGCTGTTTTTT | CASSFDPAGRGGELFF
many | TRBJ2-1 | TRBD2 | TRBV12-3/TRBV12-4 | TGTGCCAGCAGTCCGGGACTAGCGGGCGATGAGCAGTTCTTC | CASSPGLAGDEQFF
NA | TRBJ2-7 | NA | TRBV6-2/TRBV6-3 | TGTGCCAGCAGTTCGGGGACCCGACTTTACGAGCAGTACTTC | CASSSGTRLYEQYF
few | TRBJ1-1 | NA | TRBV2 | TGTGCCAGCAGCAGCGGGGTCGAAGCTTTCTTT | CASSSGVEAFF
many | TRBJ1-4 | TRBD1 | TRBV10-2 | TGCGCCAGCAGTGAGTCCGGACAGGCTCGAAATGAAAAACTGTTTTTT | CASSESGQARNEKLFF
NA | TRBJ2-7 | NA | TRBV7-9 | TGTGCCAGCAGCTTAGATGGCGCTCTCGAGCAGTACTTC | CASSLDGALEQYF
NA | TRBJ1-6 | NA | TRBV7-2 | TGTGCCAGCAGCTTAGGCCCGACTGGTAGCTCCTATAATTCACCCCTCCACTTT | CASSLGPTGSSYNSPLHF
many | TRBJ1-4 | NA | TRBV5-1 | TGCGCCAGCAGCAGGGACAACGAAGAAAAACTGTTTTTT | CASSRDNEEKLFF
few | TRBJ2-3 | TRBD2 | TRBV29-1 | TGCAGCGGCGGCGGGGGGAGTGGAGATACGCAGTATTTT | CSGGGGSGDTQYF
few | TRBJ2-1 | NA | TRBV11-2 | TGTGCCAGCAGCGCAGTCGGCAATGAGCAGTTCTTC | CASSAVGNEQFF
once | TRBJ2-3 | NA | TRBV24-1 | TGTGCCACCAGCCCCCGAGGGCAGGATTCTACAGATACGCAGTATTTT | CATSPRGQDSTDTQYF
few | TRBJ1-6 | TRBD1 | TRBV20-1 | TGCAGTGCTAGCCGACAGGGTAATTCACCCCTCCACTTT | CSASRQGNSPLHF
NA | TRBJ2-1 | TRBD2 | TRBV29-1 | TGCAGCGTTGTTTCCATGCGGGAGAGCTCCTACAATGAGCAGTTCTTC | CSVVSMRESSYNEQFF
NA | TRBJ1-3 | NA | TRBV9 | TGTGCCAGCAGCGTAGAGGGAGGATCTGGAAACACCATATATTTT | CASSVEGGSGNTIYF
NA | TRBJ2-5 | TRBD1 | TRBV2 | TGTGCCAGCAATAGCGACAGGGGGACCAGAGAGACCCAGTACTTC | CASNSDRGTRETQYF
NA | TRBJ2-3 | NA | TRBV10-3 | TGTGCCATCAGACCGACAGCCGTCACAGATACGCAGTATTTT | CAIRPTAVTDTQYF
NA | TRBJ2-3 | NA | TRBV3-1 | TGTGCCAGCAGCCAAGCCTTCGGAAACACAGATACGCAGTATTTT | CASSQAFGNTDTQYF
NA | TRBJ2-1 | NA | TRBV5-1 | TGCGCCAGCAGCCCTCGCCCAGAGAACTACAATGAGCAGTTCTTC | CASSPRPENYNEQFF
few | TRBJ2-5 | TRBD1 | TRBV12-3/TRBV12-4 | TGTGCCAGCAGCCCCGGGACAGGGGCTTTAGAGACCCAGTACTTC | CASSPGTGALETQYF
NA | TRBJ1-4 | NA | TRBV4-3 | TGCGCCAGCAGCCAAGATCAAGGAGAAAAACTGTTTTTT | CASSQDQGEKLFF